This T cell receptor beta chain was captured in a study of glioma-infiltrating T cells after dendritic cell vaccination. This CDR3 region has 15 residues. Germline assignment: CDR1 SGHRS and CDR2 YFSETQ. With 0 bases removed from V and 0 bases from J, the gap between germline ends came to 9 bases. The PCR used 60 V beta and 13 J beta primers. Generated by immunoSEQ multiplex PCR, the TCRdb table keeps only in-frame clones and is missing some. The table lists some 87,000 clones, approximately 81% of them singletons. The material was blood, obtained before dendritic cell vaccination. This rearrangement joins TRBV5-1 to TRBJ2-5, with D uncertain. This TCR was recovered from a human donor with glioblastoma. Here the CDR3 DNA reads TGCGCCAGCAGCTTGGGGAGTAATGACCAAGAGACCCAGTACTTC. Translated: CASSLGSNDQETQYF.